A selection of T cell receptor beta chains follows, all from one sample in a study of regulatory T cells in long-lasting Graves disease. Each CDR3 protein is one row after TCRdb ran MiXCR on the multiplex PCR reads. The sample holds hundreds of thousands of distinct CDR3 sequences, 20% seen once. The starting material was peripheral blood mononuclear cells (PBMCs), obtained when the disease was refractory, from a patient treated with antithyroid drugs. The receptor source for this set is a female donor with Graves disease. Both conserved end residues are part of each CDR3. The D gene is left open where the match is weak. Clone size, where shown, is once, few, many, or a class for clones that have expanded.

abundance	d_gene	v_gene	j_gene	CDR3aa	CDR3nt
few	-	TRBV10-2	TRBJ1-5	CASRPGLGPNQPQHF	TGCGCCAGCAGGCCCGGACTGGGGCCCAATCAGCCCCAGCATTTT
many	-	TRBV27	TRBJ1-5	CASSFAGALGQPQHF	TGTGCCAGCAGTTTCGCGGGGGCACTCGGTCAGCCCCAGCATTTT
few	-	TRBV6-9	TRBJ2-6	CASSYTVSGANVLTF	TGTGCCAGCAGTTACACCGTCTCTGGGGCCAACGTCCTGACTTTC
few	-	TRBV10-3	TRBJ2-2	CAIGDTGELFF	TGTGCCATTGGGGATACAGGGGAGCTGTTTTTT
-	-	TRBV19	TRBJ2-4	CASSISPGHPLAKNIQYF	TGTGCCAGTAGTATATCTCCGGGACACCCCCTAGCCAAAAACATTCAGTACTTC
many	TRBD2	TRBV2	TRBJ2-7	CASSDGGRVTYEQYF	TGTGCCAGCAGTGATGGCGGGAGAGTAACCTACGAGCAGTACTTC
many	-	TRBV4-2	TRBJ2-5	CASSNKREETQYF	TGTGCCAGCAGCAACAAGCGGGAAGAGACCCAGTACTTC
many	TRBD1	TRBV20-1	TRBJ1-4	CSARNPISFRGQNEKLFF	TGCAGTGCTAGAAACCCCATCTCTTTCAGGGGGCAAAATGAAAAACTGTTTTTT
-	TRBD1	TRBV9	TRBJ1-2	CASSAGTGALYGYTF	TGTGCCAGCAGCGCCGGGACAGGGGCTCTTTATGGCTACACCTTC
many	TRBD1	TRBV20-1	TRBJ1-1	CSAGTGLDTEAFF	TGCAGTGCCGGGACAGGGTTAGACACTGAAGCTTTCTTT
-	TRBD2	TRBV12-5	TRBJ2-1	CASGLPEGTSGRDNLNEQFF	TGTGCTAGTGGTTTGCCGGAGGGGACTAGCGGGAGAGATAACCTGAATGAGCAGTTCTTC
many	-	TRBV6-5	TRBJ2-7	CASSYSSRRWGVNYEQYF	TGTGCCAGCAGTTACTCCTCACGGAGGTGGGGGGTTAACTACGAGCAGTACTTC
many	-	TRBV20-1	TRBJ1-5	CSARDLGGANQPQHF	TGCAGTGCTAGAGATTTGGGGGGTGCCAATCAGCCCCAGCATTTT
many	-	TRBV11-2	TRBJ2-6	CASSRSSSGANVLTF	TGTGCCAGCAGCCGAAGCAGCTCTGGGGCCAACGTCCTGACTTTC
many	-	TRBV9	TRBJ1-2	CASSVETAEVYGYTF	TGTGCCAGCAGCGTCGAAACTGCGGAGGTATATGGCTACACCTTC
-	-	TRBV6-1	TRBJ1-5	CASNTGTYSNQPQHF	TGTGCCAGCAACACAGGGACCTATAGCAATCAGCCCCAGCATTTT
many	-	TRBV5-1	TRBJ1-1	CASSWGQNTEAFF	TGTGCCAGCAGCTGGGGACAGAACACTGAAGCTTTCTTT
few	-	TRBV5-4	TRBJ2-4	CASSLPGASAKNIQYF	TGTGCCAGCAGCTTACCAGGGGCTTCGGCCAAAAACATTCAGTACTTC
-	TRBD1	TRBV28	TRBJ2-7	CASSSTLGTGAHEQYF	TGTGCCAGCAGTTCCACCCTCGGGACAGGGGCCCACGAGCAGTACTTC
many	-	TRBV2	TRBJ1-1	CASTQNTEAFF	TGTGCCAGCACCCAGAACACTGAAGCTTTCTTT
few	-	TRBV5-1	TRBJ2-7	CASSLLGVRSYEQYF	TGCGCCAGCAGCTTGTTAGGGGTACGCTCCTACGAGCAGTACTTC
many	-	TRBV18	TRBJ1-1	CASGAGGYTEAFF	TGTGCCAGCGGGGCCGGAGGGTACACTGAAGCTTTCTTT
many	-	TRBV27	TRBJ2-5	CASSSGRSGETQYF	TGTGCCAGCAGTTCAGGTCGTTCGGGGGAGACCCAGTACTTC
few	-	TRBV7-9	TRBJ1-4	CASSLTGGAEKLFF	TGTGCCAGCAGCTTGACAGGAGGGGCTGAAAAACTGTTTTTT
many	-	TRBV28	TRBJ2-5	CASNSGGQETQYF	TGTGCCAGCAACTCCGGGGGCCAAGAGACCCAGTACTTC
-	-	TRBV12-3/TRBV12-4	TRBJ2-1	CASSYRLSSYNEQFF	TGTGCCAGCAGTTACAGGTTGAGCTCCTACAATGAGCAGTTCTTC